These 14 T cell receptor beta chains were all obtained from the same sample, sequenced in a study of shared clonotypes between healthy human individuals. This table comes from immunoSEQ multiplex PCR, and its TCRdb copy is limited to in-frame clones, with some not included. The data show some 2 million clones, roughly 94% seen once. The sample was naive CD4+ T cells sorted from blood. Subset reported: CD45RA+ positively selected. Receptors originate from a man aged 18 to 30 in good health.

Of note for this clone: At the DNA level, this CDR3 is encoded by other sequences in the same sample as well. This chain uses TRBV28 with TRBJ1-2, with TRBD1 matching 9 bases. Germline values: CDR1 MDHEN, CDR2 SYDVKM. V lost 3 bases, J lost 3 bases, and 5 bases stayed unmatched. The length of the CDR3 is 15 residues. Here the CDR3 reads CASSFRDRDYYGYTF. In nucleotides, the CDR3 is TGTGCCAGCAGTTTCCGGGACAGGGATTACTATGGCTACACCTTC.

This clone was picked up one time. The CDR3 DNA reads as TGTGCCAGCAGTTACACCTATAGTCAGGAGCTGTTTTTT. It encodes CASSYTYSQELFF. This rearrangement joins TRBV6-5 to TRBJ2-2; the D is unclear. V was pared by 2 bases and J by 10 bases, with 11 bases between. The length of the CDR3 is 13 residues. Germline V gene data show CDR1 as MNHEY and CDR2 as SVGAGI.

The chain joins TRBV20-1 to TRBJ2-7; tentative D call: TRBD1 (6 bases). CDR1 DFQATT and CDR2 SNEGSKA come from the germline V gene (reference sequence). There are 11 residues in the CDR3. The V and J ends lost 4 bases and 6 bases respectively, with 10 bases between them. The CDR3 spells CSAKGDGEQYF. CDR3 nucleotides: TGCAGTGCTAAGGGGGACGGCGAGCAGTACTTC.

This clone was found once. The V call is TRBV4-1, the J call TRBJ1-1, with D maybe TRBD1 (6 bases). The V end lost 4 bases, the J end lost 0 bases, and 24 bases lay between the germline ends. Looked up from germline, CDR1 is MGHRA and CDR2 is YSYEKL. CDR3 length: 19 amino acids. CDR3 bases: TGCGCCAGCAGCCTCACCCGGGACACAATTATCTCGATGAACACTGAAGCTTTCTTT. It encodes CASSLTRDTIISMNTEAFF.

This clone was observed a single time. Written as DNA, the CDR3 is TGTGCCAACAGTCTGTGGCTTCGCGGGGGGTCCGGTGAGACCCAGTACTTC. Encoded protein: CANSLWLRGGSGETQYF. The chain is built from TRBV7-2 and TRBJ2-5; 8 bases align to TRBD2. The length of the CDR3 is 17 residues. With 10 bases clipped from V and 5 bases from J, the junction kept 21 bases outside the gene matches. From germline, CDR1 is SGHTA and CDR2 FQGNSA.

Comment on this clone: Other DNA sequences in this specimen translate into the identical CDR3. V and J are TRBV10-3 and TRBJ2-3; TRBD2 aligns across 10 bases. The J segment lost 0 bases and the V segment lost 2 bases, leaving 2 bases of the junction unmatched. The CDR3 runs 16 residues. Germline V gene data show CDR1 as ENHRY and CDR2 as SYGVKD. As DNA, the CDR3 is TGTGCCATCAGTGAGACTAGCGGGACGAGCACAGATACGCAGTATTTT. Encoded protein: CAISETSGTSTDTQYF.

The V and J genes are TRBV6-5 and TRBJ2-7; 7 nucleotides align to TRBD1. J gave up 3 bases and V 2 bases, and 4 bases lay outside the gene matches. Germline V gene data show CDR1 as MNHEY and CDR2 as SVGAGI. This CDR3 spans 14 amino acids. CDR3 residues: CASSYTQGIYEQYF. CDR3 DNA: TGTGCCAGCAGTTACACACAGGGGATCTACGAGCAGTACTTC.

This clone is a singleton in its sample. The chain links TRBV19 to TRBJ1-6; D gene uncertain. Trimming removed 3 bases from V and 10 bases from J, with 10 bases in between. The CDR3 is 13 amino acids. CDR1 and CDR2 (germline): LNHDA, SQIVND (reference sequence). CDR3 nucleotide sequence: TGTGCCAGTAGTATTTATCGGGAATCACCCCTCCACTTT. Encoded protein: CASSIYRESPLHF.

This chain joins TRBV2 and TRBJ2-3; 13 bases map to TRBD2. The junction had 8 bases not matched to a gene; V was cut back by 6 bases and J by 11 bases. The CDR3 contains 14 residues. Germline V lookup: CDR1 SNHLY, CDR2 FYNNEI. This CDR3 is CASSPGLAGLGQYF. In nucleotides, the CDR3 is TGTGCCAGCAGCCCGGGACTAGCGGGACTGGGGCAGTATTTT.

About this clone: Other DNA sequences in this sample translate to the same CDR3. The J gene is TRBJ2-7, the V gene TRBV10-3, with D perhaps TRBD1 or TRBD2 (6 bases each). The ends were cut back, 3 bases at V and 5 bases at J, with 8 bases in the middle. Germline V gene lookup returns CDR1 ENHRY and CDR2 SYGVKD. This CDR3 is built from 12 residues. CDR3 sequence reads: CAISEGGHEQYF. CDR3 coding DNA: TGTGCCATCAGTGAAGGGGGGCACGAGCAGTACTTC.

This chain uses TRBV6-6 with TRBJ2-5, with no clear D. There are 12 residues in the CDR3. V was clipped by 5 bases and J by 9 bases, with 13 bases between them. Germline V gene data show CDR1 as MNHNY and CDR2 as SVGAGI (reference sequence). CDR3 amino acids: CASSRPPEAQYF. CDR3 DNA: TGTGCCAGCAGTCGCCCCCCTGAGGCCCAGTACTTC.

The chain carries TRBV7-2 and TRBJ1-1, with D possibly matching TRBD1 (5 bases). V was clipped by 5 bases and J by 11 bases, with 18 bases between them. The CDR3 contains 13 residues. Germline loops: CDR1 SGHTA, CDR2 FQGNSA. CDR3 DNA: TGTGCCAGCAGCCTCCAGAGGGGAGTTGTGGCTTTCTTT. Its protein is CASSLQRGVVAFF.

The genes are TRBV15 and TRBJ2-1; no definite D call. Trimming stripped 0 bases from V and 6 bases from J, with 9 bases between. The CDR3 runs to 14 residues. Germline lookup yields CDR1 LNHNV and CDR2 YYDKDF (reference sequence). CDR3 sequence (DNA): TGTGCCACCAGCAGAGATGGCGACTCCAATGAGCAGTTCTTC. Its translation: CATSRDGDSNEQFF.

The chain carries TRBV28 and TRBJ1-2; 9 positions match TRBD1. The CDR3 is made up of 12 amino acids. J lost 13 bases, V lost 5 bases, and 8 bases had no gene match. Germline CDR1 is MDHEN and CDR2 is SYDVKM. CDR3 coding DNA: TGTGCCAGCAGTCTCGGACAGGGGCCTTCCACCTTC. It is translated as CASSLGQGPSTF.